The next 30 T cell receptor beta chains were all read from a single sample in a study of cytomegalovirus exposure and HLA in healthy donors. This PCR relied on a set of 60 Vbeta primers and 13 Jbeta primers. Sequenced by immunoSEQ multiplex PCR; TCRdb stores in-frame clones only, minus some. This sample's table has about 33,000 clones. Sequencing input: PBMCs. The origin of the receptors is a man aged 40-49 years in good health and CMV-seronegative.

The V gene is TRBV6-6, the J gene TRBJ2-7; perhaps TRBD2 as D (6 bases). V gave up 6 bases and J gave up 4 bases, with 22 bases separating them. The germline V gene has CDR1 MNHNY and CDR2 SVGAGI (reference sequence). The CDR3 is made up of 16 amino acids. DNA of the CDR3: TGTGCCAGCAGCCGAAGGGCGGGGACCCAGCTTTACGAGCAGTACTTC. Translating it yields CASSRRAGTQLYEQYF.

The rearrangement uses TRBV29-1 and TRBJ2-7; 7 nucleotides line up with TRBD2. CDR1 SQVTM and CDR2 ANQGSEA come from the germline V gene. The length of the CDR3 is 13 residues. The V and J ends lost 6 bases and 2 bases, in that order; junction bases with no gene match: 7. The CDR3 loop is CSVGRDYPYEQYF. CDR3 DNA: TGCAGCGTCGGCCGGGACTACCCCTACGAGCAGTACTTC.

The chain carries TRBV30 and TRBJ2-7; D unclear. The CDR3 is made up of 13 amino acids. Germline V gives CDR1 GTSNPN, CDR2 SVGIG (reference sequence). With 2 bases removed from V and 0 bases from J, the gap between germline ends came to 8 bases. CDR3 loop: CAWSLVLSYEQYF. In nucleotides, the CDR3 is TGTGCCTGGAGTCTAGTACTCTCCTACGAGCAGTACTTC.

The chain is built from TRBV5-1 and TRBJ2-1; 8 bases align to TRBD2. CDR1 is SGHRS, CDR2 YFSETQ, per germline. The CDR3 loop spans 13 amino acids. V lost 5 bases, J lost 6 bases, and 4 bases stayed unmatched. This chain's CDR3 is CASRSSGSNEQFF. In nucleotides, the CDR3 is TGCGCCAGCAGGTCTAGCGGGTCCAATGAGCAGTTCTTC.

The chain carries TRBV29-1 and TRBJ1-2; D not resolved. Germline CDR1 reads SQVTM; CDR2 reads ANQGSEA. The CDR3 sequence is 16 residues long. Trimming stripped 0 bases from V and 8 bases from J, with 22 bases between. CDR3 amino acids: CSVEDQFKYPTGGYTF. DNA of the CDR3: TGCAGCGTTGAAGATCAATTCAAGTATCCGACGGGGGGCTACACCTTC.

This sequence joins TRBV6-5 and TRBJ2-1, with 9 bases fitting TRBD1. The CDR3 consists of 14 residues. Germline V CDR1 and CDR2: MNHEY, SVGAGI. V lost 4 bases, J lost 8 bases, and 6 bases stayed unmatched. This CDR3 is CASSSGQGRDEQFF. In DNA form, the CDR3 reads TGTGCCAGCAGTTCGGGACAGGGTCGAGATGAGCAGTTCTTC.

The genes are TRBV30 and TRBJ2-3; D may be TRBD2 (6 bases). Germline V CDR1 and CDR2: GTSNPN, SVGIG (reference sequence). The CDR3 has 15 residues. This CDR3 reads CAETLKRGGSDTQYF. CDR3 DNA: TGTGCTGAAACCTTGAAGAGGGGAGGCTCAGATACGCAGTATTTT. The full variable domain, completed using reference TRBV30 and TRBJ2-3, is SQTIHQWPATLVQPVGSPLSLECTVEGTSNPNLYWYRQAAGRGLQLLFYSVGIGQISSEVPQNLSASRPQDRQFILSSKKLLLSDSGFYLCAETLKRGGSDTQYFGPGTRLTVL.

The chain carries TRBV7-2 and TRBJ2-5, with 8 bases aligning to TRBD2. J gave up 3 bases and V 0 bases, and 3 bases lay outside the gene matches. The CDR3 runs 15 residues. Germline V gene data show CDR1 as SGHTA and CDR2 as FQGNSA. CDR3 nucleotides: TGTGCCAGCAGCTTAGCCGGGACTAGAGAAGAGACCCAGTACTTC. It encodes CASSLAGTREETQYF. Supplemented by reference TRBV7-2 and TRBJ2-5, the full variable domain reads GAGVSQSPSNKVTEKGKDVELRCDPISGHTALYWYRQSLGQGLEFLIYFQGNSAPDKSGLPSDRFSAERTGGSVSTLTIQRTQQEDSAVYLCASSLAGTREETQYFGPGTRLLVL.

The V gene is TRBV29-1, the J gene TRBJ2-5; TRBD2 agrees at 12 bases. After removal of 7 bases from V and 2 bases from J, the junction contained 5 bases not matched to a gene. This CDR3 is 14 amino acids long. The germline V gene has CDR1 SQVTM and CDR2 ANQGSEA. CDR3 DNA: TGCAGCGCCGCTGGACTAGCGGGACAAGAGACCCAGTACTTC. Its translation: CSAAGLAGQETQYF.

The CDR3 nucleotides are TGTGCCTGGAGCTGGGGAGTTGAAAAACTGTTTTTT. As protein: CAWSWGVEKLFF. The chain joins TRBV30 to TRBJ1-4, with unresolved D. The CDR3 extends over 12 amino acids. V dropped 3 bases and J dropped 7 bases, with 9 bases sitting between them. Germline CDR1 and CDR2: GTSNPN and SVGIG (reference sequence).

This rearrangement joins TRBV2 to TRBJ2-2; 16 nucleotides align to TRBD2. Germline CDR1 reads SNHLY; CDR2 reads FYNNEI. V dropped 7 bases and J dropped 5; count of bases not matched to a gene: 1. This CDR3 region has 15 residues. CDR3: CASMGLAGGTGELFF. CDR3 coding DNA: TGTGCCAGCATGGGACTAGCGGGAGGGACCGGGGAGCTGTTTTTT.

V and J are TRBV5-1 and TRBJ2-7; TRBD1 matches 9 bases. V shed 4 bases, J shed 10 bases, and the junction held 12 bases outside the gene matches. CDR1 and CDR2 (germline): SGHRS, YFSETQ. This CDR3 region has 14 residues. CDR3 coding DNA: TGCGCCAGCAGCCCCGGGACAGGGTCCGAAGTTCAGTACTTC. It codes for CASSPGTGSEVQYF.

This rearrangement joins TRBV5-8 to TRBJ2-1; 8 bases align to TRBD1. The germline CDR1 and CDR2 sequences are SGHTS and YDEGEE. This CDR3 has 14 amino acids. Germline trimming cut 6 bases from V and 5 bases from J; bases unmatched to any gene: 7. This CDR3 is CASNSGGGDNEQFF. The CDR3, as DNA: TGTGCCAGCAATTCAGGGGGCGGGGACAATGAGCAGTTCTTC.

The chain is built from TRBV5-1 and TRBJ1-2; D uncertain. V was trimmed by 1 base and J by 4 bases, leaving 5 bases between them. The CDR3 is 12 amino acids. Germline loops: CDR1 SGHRS, CDR2 YFSETQ. The CDR3 loop is CASSLNGYGYTF. DNA for the CDR3: TGCGCCAGCAGCTTGAACGGCTATGGCTACACCTTC.

V is TRBV7-9 and J is TRBJ1-1; D not resolved. Germline values: CDR1 SEHNR, CDR2 FQNEAQ (reference sequence). V lost 1 base to trimming and J lost 7 bases, with 7 bases between them. The CDR3 runs to 12 residues. The CDR3, as DNA: TGTGCCAGCAGCTTAGATCAGTATGAAGCTTTCTTT. This encodes CASSLDQYEAFF.

The chain is built from TRBV6-6 and TRBJ2-1, with TRBD2 matching over 11 bases. Trimming cost V 6 bases and J 10 bases; bases outside gene matches: 11. The germline V gene has CDR1 MNHNY and CDR2 SVGAGI (reference sequence). This CDR3 is 15 amino acids long. The CDR3 region has the DNA TGTGCCAGCAGCTTTAGCGGGAGGGGAACGGAGGAGCAGTTCTTC. This gives the protein CASSFSGRGTEEQFF.

V is TRBV5-6 and J is TRBJ1-4; TRBD1 might be the D (6 bases). From germline, CDR1 is SGHDT and CDR2 YYEEEE. V lost 4 bases and J lost 6, with 13 bases in between. This CDR3 contains 14 residues. DNA for the CDR3: TGTGCCAGCAGCCTGACAGGTATTGATGAAAAACTGTTTTTT. Protein sequence: CASSLTGIDEKLFF.

The rearrangement joins TRBV7-9 to TRBJ1-1; D uncertain. Trimming cost V 1 base and J 1 base, with 13 bases left between them. Germline V gene data show CDR1 as SEHNR and CDR2 as FQNEAQ (reference sequence). The CDR3 extends over 16 amino acids. The CDR3 protein is CASSLGTGLPNTEAFF. Written as DNA, the CDR3 is TGTGCCAGCAGCTTAGGTACGGGATTACCGAACACTGAAGCTTTCTTT.

This chain links TRBV5-1 with TRBJ1-5; D is ambiguous. V dropped 5 bases and J dropped 0 bases, with 12 bases sitting between them. In germline, CDR1 is SGHRS, CDR2 YFSETQ. This CDR3 comprises 15 residues. CDR3 DNA: TGCGCCAGCAGACTTGGACGGGATAGCAATCAGCCCCAGCATTTT. Its translation is CASRLGRDSNQPQHF.

The CDR3 DNA sequence: TGCAGCGTTCGGAGGGGACCGAACACTGAAGCTTTCTTT. Translating it yields CSVRRGPNTEAFF. This rearrangement joins TRBV29-1 to TRBJ1-1; D is possibly TRBD1 (5 bases). Deletions cut 5 bases from V and 1 base from J, with 11 bases between. The CDR3 totals 13 residues. Germline lookup yields CDR1 SQVTM and CDR2 ANQGSEA.

The CDR3 loop is CAWSLAQGWEKLFF. The CDR3 DNA is TGTGCCTGGAGTTTGGCCCAGGGGTGGGAAAAACTGTTTTTT. V and J are TRBV30 and TRBJ1-4; a possible D gene is TRBD1 (6 bases). The ends were cut back, 2 bases at V and 8 bases at J, with 15 bases in the middle. From germline, CDR1 is GTSNPN and CDR2 SVGIG (reference sequence). The CDR3 is made up of 14 amino acids.

This rearrangement joins TRBV6-5 to TRBJ2-7, with D possibly TRBD2 on 7 matching bases. V was clipped by 6 bases and J by 7 bases, with 19 bases between them. CDR1 MNHEY and CDR2 SVGAGI come from the germline V gene. CDR3 length equals 14 residues. The CDR3 DNA reads as TGTGCCAGCAGCCAGCATGGGGGGGCGCGGGAGCAGTACTTC. This encodes CASSQHGGAREQYF.

The J gene is TRBJ2-2, the V gene TRBV30, with D unclear. This CDR3 has 15 residues. V lost 0 bases to trimming and J lost 1 base, with 9 bases between them. Germline-derived CDR1 and CDR2 are GTSNPN and SVGIG (reference sequence). Written as DNA, the CDR3 is TGTGCCTGGAGTGTGTCGAGTTGGAACACCGGGGAGCTGTTTTTT. As protein: CAWSVSSWNTGELFF.

The chain recombines TRBV4-3 with TRBJ1-2; D possibly corresponds to TRBD1 (6 bases). The ends were cut back, 6 bases at V and 1 base at J, with 6 bases in the middle. The CDR3 is 12 amino acids. Germline CDR1 LGHNA, CDR2 YSLEER. The CDR3 nucleotides read TGCGCCAGCAGACAGGGTAACTATGGCTACACCTTC. Translation: CASRQGNYGYTF.

The chain joins TRBV29-1 to TRBJ2-7; tentative D call: TRBD1 (5 bases). The CDR3 is 12 amino acids. Trimming removed 2 bases from V and 3 bases from J, with 8 bases in between. In germline, CDR1 is SQVTM, CDR2 ANQGSEA. CDR3 amino acids: CSVESRDYEQYF. The CDR3 DNA follows: TGCAGCGTTGAATCCAGGGACTACGAGCAGTACTTC.

The V call is TRBV23-1, the J call TRBJ1-2; D is perhaps TRBD1 (5 bases). TRBV23-1 is an ORF; its function is uncertain. Trimming took 7 bases from V and 3 from J, leaving 15 bases between them. There are 14 residues in the CDR3. CDR3 in DNA: TGCGCCAGCACCCGAAGGGGCGTCGACTATGGCTACACCTTC. Translating gives CASTRRGVDYGYTF.

J is TRBJ1-3 and V is TRBV4-2; TRBD1 matches 10 bases. This CDR3 is 15 amino acids long. The germline V gene has CDR1 LGHNA and CDR2 YNFKEQ. The V gene end was trimmed by 2 bases and the J gene end by 4 bases; junction bases not matched to a gene: 2. The DNA for the CDR3 is TGTGCCAGCAGCCAAACGGGACAGGGGGGAAACACCATATATTTT. Protein: CASSQTGQGGNTIYF.

The CDR3 region is CASSKGLGTGGAEEDSNQPQHF. The CDR3 DNA reads as TGTGCCAGCAGCAAAGGTTTGGGGACAGGGGGCGCCGAGGAGGATAGCAATCAGCCCCAGCATTTT. This chain joins TRBV21-1 and TRBJ1-5; the D call in the table, TRBD1, was not verified against the DNA. TRBV21-1 is classified as a pseudogene. This CDR3 spans 22 amino acids.

V and J are TRBV27 and TRBJ1-1; D gene uncertain. The CDR3 consists of 14 residues. Trimming removed 9 bases at V and 3 bases at J, with 17 bases between. CDR1 MNHEY and CDR2 SMNVEV come from the germline V gene (reference sequence). This chain's CDR3 is CASMAAPRDTEAFF. The CDR3 nucleotides are TGTGCCAGTATGGCAGCCCCGAGGGACACTGAAGCTTTCTTT.

CDR3 protein: CASSLAFPNYGYTF. Here the CDR3 DNA reads TGTGCCAGCAGCTTAGCTTTCCCGAACTATGGCTACACCTTC. This chain joins TRBV7-2 and TRBJ1-2; D is unclear. The germline CDR1 and CDR2 sequences are SGHTA and FQGNSA. The CDR3 is 14 amino acids. Trimming removed 0 bases at V and 2 bases at J, with 7 bases between.